This T cell receptor beta chain was sequenced for a study of shared clonotypes between healthy human individuals. Sequenced by immunoSEQ multiplex PCR; TCRdb stores in-frame clones only, minus some. The sample carries approximately 2.4 million clones, approximately 94% recorded once. The CDR3 consists of 15 residues. V was clipped by 8 bases and J by 4 bases; unmatched bases: 13. Germline CDR1 reads MDHEN; CDR2 reads SYDVKM. Input material: naive CD4+ T cells sorted from blood. Subset in this sample: CD45RA+ positively selected. This sequence was found in a man between 18 and 29 years old in good health. This sequence joins TRBV28 and TRBJ1-2; 7 bases are a match to TRBD1. The CDR3 reads CASLSPTGKVYGYTF. The CDR3 DNA reads as TGTGCCAGCCTATCCCCGACAGGGAAGGTCTATGGCTACACCTTC.